Listed below are T cell receptor beta chains from one sample, sequenced in a study of response to subunit inactivated influenza vaccine. One entry per CDR3 protein, called by TCRdb with MiXCR from the RT-PCR reads. The sample yields fewer than 600,000 distinct CDR3 sequences, roughly 7.9% seen once. The sequences come from PBMCs from blood, collected roughly 24 months after vaccination. The receptors originated from a man aged 50-75 years who received an inactivated influenza vaccine. Each CDR3 is given without its conserved first and last residue. Expanded clones get a size class; other rows say once, few or many, or leave the size out.

abundance	len	v_gene	CDR3aa
many	15	TRBV7-9	ASSSPGLAGVVYEQY
few	13	TRBV11-2	ASSLEGQMNTEAF
many	12	TRBV12-3/TRBV12-4	ASTPWMGPDTQY
many	13	TRBV6-5	ASSSPGQGLETQY
few	14	TRBV27	ASSSVAGAGTGELF
many	11	TRBV28	ASSPSRANIQY
many	11	TRBV5-1	ASSLDSGNTIY
few	13	TRBV4-3	ASSQAREINEKLF
many	14	TRBV4-3	ASSQGATSGVNEQF
NA	16	TRBV4-3	ASSQDRPAGTTNEKLF
once	12	TRBV18	ASSPAQLGEKLF
few	12	TRBV12-3/TRBV12-4	ASSPTDRGYGYT
many	12	TRBV30	AWSVGVGAWEQY
many	13	TRBV4-2	ASSQNGGNTGELF